This TCR beta chain derives from a study of blood T cell repertoires in COVID-19. In the study overall: The cDNA or gDNA used as material had been derived from T cells, B-cell-depleted T cells, or PBMCs.

Germline CDR1 MNHEY, CDR2 SVGAGI. This CDR3 region has 15 residues. V shed 7 bases and J 7 bases; nucleotides not matched to a gene: 7. Seattle researchers signed up patients amid active infection and tracked them longitudinally. In the study's own analysis: Reference gene primers were amplified, and this amplification served to estimate nucleated cell counts. Generated by immunoSEQ multiplex PCR, the TCRdb table keeps only in-frame clones and is missing some. From that table come the V and J calls and clone size; the DNA was used to work out D and trimming. Counted here are 200,000 to 300,000 clones, around 84% occurring once; the ten biggest clones make up roughly 4.9%.

The sample consisted of peripheral blood. The sequence was collected from a woman aged 55-69 years with COVID-19, enrolled during active disease. This chain links TRBV6-5 with TRBJ1-6; 10 bases map to TRBD1. This chain's CDR3 is CASIPPGQGNSPLHF. CDR3 DNA sequence: TGTGCCAGCATTCCTCCGGGACAGGGGAATTCACCCCTCCACTTT.